A selection of T cell receptor beta chains follows, all from one sample in a study of blood T cell repertoires in COVID-19. The data were produced by immunoSEQ multiplex PCR, yet TCRdb's version contains in-frame clones alone and is incomplete. Here the sample spans roughly 100,000 clones, about 90% being singletons. The sequenced material came from peripheral blood. The receptors here all came from a man in his forties or fifties in a cohort sampled during active COVID-19. Each CDR3 is given with its conserved first and last residue. Fields, in order: D gene, J gene, clone size, V gene, CDR3 protein, CDR3 DNA. D genes are given only for firm matches. The listing skips clone size in some rows; elsewhere it reads once, few, many or a size class.

>TRBD1|TRBJ2-3|-|TRBV7-2
CASSSGQGATDTQYF
TGTGCCAGCAGCTCGGGACAGGGGGCCACAGATACGCAGTATTTT
>TRBD1|TRBJ1-2|-|TRBV19
CASRAQGARIRGYTF
TGTGCCAGTAGGGCACAGGGGGCGCGAATCCGTGGCTACACCTTC
>-|TRBJ1-2|-|TRBV9
CASSVGQGNNYGYTF
TGTGCCAGCAGCGTCGGGCAGGGAAATAACTATGGCTACACCTTC
>-|TRBJ2-3|-|TRBV3-1/TRBV3-2
CASSPGLPTDTQYF
TGTGCCAGCAGCCCTGGACTTCCCACAGATACGCAGTATTTT
>-|TRBJ2-6|-|TRBV6-2/TRBV6-3
CASSYSVSGANVLTF
TGTGCCAGCAGTTATTCGGTCTCTGGGGCCAACGTCCTGACTTTC
>TRBD1|TRBJ2-1|-|TRBV3-1/TRBV3-2
CASSHGTGINEQFF
TGTGCCAGCAGCCATGGGACAGGGATTAATGAGCAGTTCTTC
>-|TRBJ2-3|once|TRBV18
CASSSGIPGADTQYF
TGTGCCAGCTCGTCCGGGATACCAGGCGCAGATACGCAGTATTTT
>-|TRBJ2-1|few|TRBV2
CASRQYNEQFF
TGTGCCAGCAGACAATACAATGAGCAGTTCTTC
>TRBD1|TRBJ2-2|-|TRBV11-3
CASSTRTGANTGELFF
TGTGCCAGCAGCACCAGGACAGGGGCGAACACCGGGGAGCTGTTTTTT
>-|TRBJ2-1|-|TRBV28
CASSLYRRANEQFF
TGTGCCAGCAGTTTATACAGGAGGGCTAATGAGCAGTTCTTC
>TRBD2|TRBJ2-5|-|TRBV4-1
CASSQDVTSGSRAQYF
TGCGCCAGCAGCCAAGATGTAACTAGCGGGTCTAGGGCCCAGTACTTC
>TRBD1|TRBJ2-1|once|TRBV11-1
CASRLSGTETNEQFF
TGTGCCAGCAGGCTCTCCGGGACAGAGACCAATGAGCAGTTCTTC
>-|TRBJ1-2|once|TRBV2
CASSEAGTAYPGGYTF
TGTGCCAGCAGTGAGGCAGGGACTGCTTACCCCGGTGGCTACACCTTC
>TRBD2|TRBJ2-1|-|TRBV6-6
CASSSQLAEYNEQFF
TGTGCCAGCAGTTCGCAACTAGCGGAGTACAATGAGCAGTTCTTC
>-|TRBJ1-1|-|TRBV19
CASSIGTWREGTEAFF
TGTGCCAGTAGTATAGGTACGTGGAGGGAAGGCACTGAAGCTTTCTTT
>-|TRBJ2-1|-|TRBV11-3
CASSPEVDNEQFF
TGTGCCAGCAGCCCTGAAGTAGACAATGAGCAGTTCTTC
>TRBD2|TRBJ2-5|-|TRBV27
CASSSAPGLAGGSVETQYF
TGTGCCAGCAGTTCCGCACCGGGACTAGCGGGGGGCAGTGTGGAGACCCAGTACTTC
>-|TRBJ1-1|-|TRBV2
CASSVEGMNTEAFF
TGTGCCAGCAGCGTGGAGGGGATGAACACTGAAGCTTTCTTT
>TRBD1|TRBJ2-4|once|TRBV2
CASSVRDREYIQYF
TGTGCCAGCAGTGTCCGGGACAGGGAGTACATTCAGTACTTC
>TRBD1|TRBJ2-5|-|TRBV18
CASSSGQIETQYF
TGTGCCAGCTCATCGGGACAGATAGAGACCCAGTACTTC
>TRBD1|TRBJ2-7|-|TRBV7-9
CASSRPTGPSSYEQYF
TGTGCCAGCAGTCGCCCGACAGGGCCCAGCTCCTACGAGCAGTACTTC
>-|TRBJ2-3|-|TRBV18
CASSPPTSRYTDTQYF
TGTGCCAGCTCACCACCAACTAGCAGATACACAGATACGCAGTATTTT
>TRBD2|TRBJ2-3|-|TRBV6-2/TRBV6-3
CASSYYVLAGGNTDTQYF
TGTGCCAGCAGTTACTACGTCCTAGCGGGGGGAAACACAGATACGCAGTATTTT
>-|TRBJ1-6|-|TRBV5-5
CASSLNRVSSPLHF
TGTGCCAGCAGCTTGAACAGGGTCAGCTCACCCCTCCACTTT
>TRBD2|TRBJ2-1|-|TRBV9
CASSAGTSGGAEQFF
TGTGCCAGCAGCGCCGGGACTAGCGGGGGGGCTGAGCAGTTCTTC
>-|TRBJ2-7|-|TRBV7-8
CASRGDRLEGGPLSYEQYF
TGTGCCAGCAGGGGCGACAGGCTAGAGGGGGGGCCCTTATCCTACGAGCAGTACTTC
>TRBD1|TRBJ1-1|-|TRBV19
CASGDRAEAFF
TGTGCCAGTGGGGACAGGGCCGAAGCTTTCTTT
>TRBD1|TRBJ1-1|few|TRBV6-6
CASSPADRDSEAFF
TGTGCCAGCAGTCCTGCCGACAGGGACTCTGAAGCTTTCTTT
>-|TRBJ1-6|-|TRBV6-5
CASSYSREVLALHF
TGTGCCAGCAGTTACTCGCGCGAGGTTTTGGCCCTCCACTTT
>-|TRBJ2-1|-|TRBV4-2
CASSQRNEQFF
TGTGCCAGCAGCCAACGGAATGAGCAGTTCTTC
>-|TRBJ2-5|few|TRBV29-1
CSVEDGYQETQYF
TGCAGCGTCGAAGACGGGTACCAAGAGACCCAGTACTTC
>-|TRBJ2-2|-|TRBV6-5
CASASKGRITGELFF
TGTGCCAGCGCGTCTAAGGGGCGAATAACCGGGGAGCTGTTTTTT
>TRBD1|TRBJ2-2|-|TRBV3-1/TRBV3-2
CASTGLGLTGELFF
TGTGCCTCGACAGGGTTGGGGCTGACCGGGGAGCTGTTTTTT
>-|TRBJ1-2|-|TRBV6-5
CASRGGASTYGYTF
TGTGCCAGCAGGGGGGGGGCCTCTACCTATGGCTACACCTTC
>-|TRBJ1-6|-|TRBV6-4
CASSNGQSNSPLHF
TGTGCCAGCAGTAACGGACAGTCCAATTCACCCCTCCACTTT
>TRBD2|TRBJ2-5|-|TRBV6-6
CASSQLAGGETQYF
TGTGCCAGCAGTCAACTAGCGGGGGGAGAGACCCAGTACTTC
>-|TRBJ1-1|-|TRBV2
CASSELINPRVNEAFF
TGTGCCAGCAGTGAACTAATAAACCCCAGGGTGAATGAAGCTTTCTTT
>-|TRBJ2-7|once|TRBV6-2/TRBV6-3
CASSYFQAYTYEQYF
TGTGCCAGCAGTTACTTTCAGGCCTATACCTACGAGCAGTACTTC
>-|TRBJ1-4|once|TRBV10-3
CAISERGTANEKLFF
TGTGCCATCAGTGAGCGGGGGACGGCTAATGAAAAACTGTTTTTT
>TRBD2|TRBJ2-5|-|TRBV28
CASSLYSGGAAETQYF
TGTGCCAGCAGTTTGTATAGCGGGGGGGCCGCAGAGACCCAGTACTTC
>TRBD1|TRBJ1-3|-|TRBV19
CASIYGTGSGNTIYF
TGTGCCAGTATCTACGGGACAGGCTCTGGAAACACCATATATTTT
>TRBD2|TRBJ2-3|once|TRBV13
CASSLVSGGPDTQYF
TGTGCCAGCAGCTTAGTTTCGGGGGGGCCAGATACGCAGTATTTT
>-|TRBJ1-2|-|TRBV2
CASALEQGGSYGYTF
TGTGCCAGCGCACTCGAGCAGGGAGGAAGCTATGGCTACACCTTC
>TRBD2|TRBJ2-5|-|TRBV9
CASSVGAGGPGETQYF
TGTGCCAGCAGCGTAGGCGCGGGGGGCCCGGGTGAGACCCAGTACTTC
>-|TRBJ1-2|few|TRBV5-4
CASSPQGYYGYTF
TGTGCCAGCAGCCCGCAGGGGTACTATGGCTACACCTTC
>-|TRBJ1-3|-|TRBV3-1/TRBV3-2
CASSQGGVSGNTIYF
TGTGCCAGCAGCCAAGGCGGGGTTTCGGGAAACACCATATATTTT
>-|TRBJ2-7|-|TRBV6-5
CASSYDRGGDEQYF
TGTGCCAGCAGTTACGACAGGGGAGGGGACGAGCAGTACTTC
>-|TRBJ1-6|-|TRBV11-3
CASSFGGFNSPLHF
TGTGCCAGCAGCTTCGGGGGGTTCAATTCACCCCTCCACTTT
>-|TRBJ1-5|-|TRBV21-1
CASSKGGGGQVGNQPQHF
TGTGCCAGCAGCAAAGGGGGAGGAGGCCAGGTTGGCAATCAGCCCCAGCATTTT
>TRBD1|TRBJ2-3|-|TRBV27
CASSLLRDREDTQYF
TGTGCCAGCAGTTTACTCCGGGACAGGGAAGATACGCAGTATTTT
>-|TRBJ2-2|-|TRBV18
CASRSGTGELFF
TGTGCCAGCAGGAGCGGCACCGGGGAGCTGTTTTTT
>-|TRBJ1-4|-|TRBV6-4
CAAKSGLMGEGEKLFF
TGTGCCGCCAAATCGGGACTGATGGGTGAGGGTGAAAAACTGTTTTTT
>-|TRBJ1-1|-|TRBV9
CASSPQRAEAFF
TGTGCCAGCAGCCCTCAGCGGGCCGAAGCTTTCTTT
>TRBD2|TRBJ2-3|-|TRBV5-4
CASRPSGGSTDTQYF
TGTGCCAGCCGTCCTAGCGGGGGGAGCACAGATACGCAGTATTTT
>-|TRBJ1-4|-|TRBV5-1
CASSLLPQQDTTNEKLFF
TGCGCCAGCAGCTTGCTCCCCCAGCAGGATACAACTAATGAAAAACTGTTTTTT
>-|TRBJ2-6|once|TRBV18
CASSPRTQASSGANVLTF
TGTGCCAGCTCACCACGGACACAGGCAAGCTCTGGGGCCAACGTCCTGACTTTC
>TRBD1|TRBJ2-2|-|TRBV19
CASSADRDDTGELFF
TGTGCCAGTAGTGCCGACAGGGATGACACCGGGGAGCTGTTTTTT
>TRBD1|TRBJ1-1|few|TRBV7-9
CASSPGQENTEAFF
TGTGCCAGCAGCCCGGGACAGGAGAACACTGAAGCTTTCTTT
>-|TRBJ1-2|-|TRBV7-9
CASSLLANYGYTF
TGTGCCAGCAGCTTACTAGCTAACTATGGCTACACCTTC
>TRBD2|TRBJ2-3|-|TRBV28
CASSYIAGGTDTQYF
TGTGCCAGCAGTTATATAGCGGGGGGCACAGATACGCAGTATTTT